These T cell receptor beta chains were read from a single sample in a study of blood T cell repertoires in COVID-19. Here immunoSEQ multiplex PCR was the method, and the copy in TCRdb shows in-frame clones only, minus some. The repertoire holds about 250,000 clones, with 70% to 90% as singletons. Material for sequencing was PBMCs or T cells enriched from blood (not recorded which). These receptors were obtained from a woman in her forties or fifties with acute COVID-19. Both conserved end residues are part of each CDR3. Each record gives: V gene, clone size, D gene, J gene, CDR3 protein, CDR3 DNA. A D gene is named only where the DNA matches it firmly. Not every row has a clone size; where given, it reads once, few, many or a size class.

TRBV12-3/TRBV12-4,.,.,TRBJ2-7,CASRGSNYEQYF,TGTGCCAGCAGGGGCAGTAATTACGAGCAGTACTTC
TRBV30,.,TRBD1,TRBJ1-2,CACHRDSPNYGYTF,TGTGCCTGCCACCGGGACAGCCCTAACTATGGCTACACCTTC
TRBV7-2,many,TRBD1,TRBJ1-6,CASSWTGGYNSPLHF,TGTGCCAGCAGCTGGACAGGGGGCTATAATTCACCCCTCCACTTT
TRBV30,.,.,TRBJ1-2,CAWSGAVSGYTF,TGTGCCTGGAGTGGAGCCGTTTCTGGCTACACCTTC
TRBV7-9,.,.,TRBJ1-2,CASSAVNYGYTF,TGTGCCAGCAGCGCAGTTAACTATGGCTACACCTTC
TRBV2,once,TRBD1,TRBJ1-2,CASSRDRGEDGYTF,TGTGCCAGCAGTAGGGACAGGGGTGAGGACGGCTACACCTTC
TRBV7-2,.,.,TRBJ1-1,CASSSQDRRMNTEAFF,TGTGCCAGCAGCTCACAGGATAGACGGATGAACACTGAAGCTTTCTTT
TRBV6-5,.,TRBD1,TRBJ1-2,CASRPRDSYGYTF,TGTGCCAGCAGACCCCGGGACAGCTATGGCTACACCTTC
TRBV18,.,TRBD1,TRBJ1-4,CASSPPFRDRGEKLFF,TGTGCCAGCTCACCACCGTTCCGGGACAGGGGTGAAAAACTGTTTTTT
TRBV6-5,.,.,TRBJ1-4,CASRINRATNEKLFF,TGTGCCAGCAGGATAAACAGGGCAACTAATGAAAAACTGTTTTTT
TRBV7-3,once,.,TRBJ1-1,CASSSGGGRAGYTEAFF,TGTGCCAGCAGCTCTGGGGGAGGCCGGGCAGGGTACACTGAAGCTTTCTTT
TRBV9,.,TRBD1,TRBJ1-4,CASSVGDRARKLFF,TGTGCCAGCAGCGTTGGGGACAGGGCGAGGAAACTGTTTTTT
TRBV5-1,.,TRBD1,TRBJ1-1,CASSPWGGQGGNTEAFF,TGCGCCAGCAGCCCTTGGGGGGGACAGGGAGGGAACACTGAAGCTTTCTTT
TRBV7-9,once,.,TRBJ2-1,CASSPGHHFGGNEQFF,TGTGCCAGCAGCCCGGGACATCATTTTGGGGGCAATGAGCAGTTCTTC
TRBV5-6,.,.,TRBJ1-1,CASRAQGTNTEAFF,TGTGCCAGCAGGGCACAGGGAACGAACACTGAAGCTTTCTTT
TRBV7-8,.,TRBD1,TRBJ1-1,CASSLGAGTGYTEAFF,TGTGCCAGCAGCTTAGGGGCAGGGACAGGCTACACTGAAGCTTTCTTT
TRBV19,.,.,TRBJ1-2,CASSTTGRADYGYTF,TGTGCCAGTAGTACCACAGGACGTGCGGACTATGGCTACACCTTC
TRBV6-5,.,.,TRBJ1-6,CASQGSQSYNSPLHF,TGTGCCAGTCAGGGGTCTCAGTCCTATAATTCACCCCTCCACTTT
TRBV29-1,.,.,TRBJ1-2,CSVDMAGEYGYTF,TGCAGCGTTGATATGGCAGGGGAATATGGCTACACCTTC
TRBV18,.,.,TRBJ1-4,CASSPPSGTLNEKLFF,TGTGCCAGCTCACCACCAAGCGGGACTTTAAATGAAAAACTGTTTTTT
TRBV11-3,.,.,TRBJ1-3,CASSLVPWASSGNTIYF,TGTGCCAGCAGCTTAGTACCCTGGGCAAGCTCTGGAAACACCATATATTTT
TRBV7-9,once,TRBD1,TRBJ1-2,CASSSQTGSIHGYTF,TGTGCCAGCAGCTCCCAGACAGGGTCCATCCATGGCTACACCTTC
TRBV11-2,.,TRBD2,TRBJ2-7,CASSLFDSGGATTPREQYF,TGTGCCAGCAGCTTATTCGATAGCGGGGGAGCCACCACCCCTAGAGAGCAGTACTTC
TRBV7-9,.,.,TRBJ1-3,CASSPLSLSGNTIYF,TGTGCCAGCAGCCCCCTTAGTCTGTCTGGAAACACCATATATTTT
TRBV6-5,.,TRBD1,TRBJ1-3,CASSQDRFGNTIYF,TGTGCCAGCAGTCAGGACAGGTTTGGAAACACCATATATTTT
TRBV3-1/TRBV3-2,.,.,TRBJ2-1,CASSQDRGRTAGNEQFF,TGTGCCAGCAGCCAAGATCGGGGGAGGACCGCGGGGAATGAGCAGTTCTTC
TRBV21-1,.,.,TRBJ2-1,CASSKLNGTRDCNEQFF,TGTGCCAGCAGCAAACTTAATGGGACTAGGGATTGCAATGAGCAGTTCTTC
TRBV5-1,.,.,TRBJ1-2,CASSLGNTINYGYTF,TGCGCCAGCAGCTTGGGAAACACGATTAACTATGGCTACACCTTC
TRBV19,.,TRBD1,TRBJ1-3,CASRTGGNENTIYF,TGTGCCAGCCGGACAGGGGGCAACGAAAACACCATATATTTT
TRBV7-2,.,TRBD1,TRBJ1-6,CASSTQRQGLGFSSPLHF,TGTGCCAGCAGCACCCAACGACAGGGTTTAGGATTTTCTTCACCCCTCCACTTT
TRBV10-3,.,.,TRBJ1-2,CAISSPGRGDGYTF,TGTGCCATCAGTTCCCCCGGGAGGGGCGATGGCTACACCTTC
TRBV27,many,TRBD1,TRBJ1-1,CASSFGRGLSTEAFF,TGTGCCAGCAGTTTCGGCAGGGGGTTGAGCACTGAAGCTTTCTTT
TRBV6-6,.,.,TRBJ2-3,CASSLRDFQNTDTQYF,TGTGCCAGCAGTCTCCGGGACTTTCAAAACACAGATACGCAGTATTTT
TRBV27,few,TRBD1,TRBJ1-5,CASSSQGTGWGHQPQHF,TGTGCCAGCAGTTCCCAGGGGACAGGGTGGGGACATCAGCCCCAGCATTTT
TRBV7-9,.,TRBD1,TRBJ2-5,CASSHGGRGRGETQYF,TGTGCCAGCAGCCACGGCGGCAGGGGGCGAGGAGAGACCCAGTACTTC
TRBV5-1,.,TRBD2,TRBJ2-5,CASSYTPSGKVETQYF,TGCGCCAGCAGCTACACACCGAGCGGGAAAGTCGAGACCCAGTACTTC
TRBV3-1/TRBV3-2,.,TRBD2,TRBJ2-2,CASGRGTGGEAGELFF,TGTGCCAGCGGGAGGGGTACGGGTGGCGAGGCCGGGGAGCTGTTTTTT
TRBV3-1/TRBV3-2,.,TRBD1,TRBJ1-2,CASSQEGQGARGYTF,TGTGCCAGCAGCCAAGAGGGACAGGGGGCCAGAGGCTACACCTTC
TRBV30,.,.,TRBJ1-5,CAWSLGRGSQPQHF,TGTGCCTGGAGTTTAGGCCGGGGGAGTCAGCCCCAGCATTTT
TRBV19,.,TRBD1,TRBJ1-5,CASSTRQGGQPQHF,TGTGCCAGTAGTACACGACAGGGGGGACAGCCCCAGCATTTT
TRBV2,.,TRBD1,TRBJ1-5,CASSSFGTVFSNQPQHF,TGTGCCAGCAGCTCCTTTGGGACAGTCTTTAGCAATCAGCCCCAGCATTTT
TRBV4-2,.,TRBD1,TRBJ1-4,CASRRQGVATNEKLFF,TGTGCCAGCAGGCGACAGGGGGTTGCAACTAATGAAAAACTGTTTTTT
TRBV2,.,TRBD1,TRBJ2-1,CASSGAGGPNEQFF,TGTGCCAGCAGTGGTGCAGGGGGCCCAAATGAGCAGTTCTTC
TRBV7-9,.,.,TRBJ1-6,CASSDSSPLHF,TGTGCCAGCAGCGATAGTTCACCCCTCCACTTT
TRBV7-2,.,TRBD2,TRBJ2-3,CASRRPGLGTDTQYF,TGTGCCAGCAGGCGACCGGGACTAGGGACAGATACGCAGTATTTT
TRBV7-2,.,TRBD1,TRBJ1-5,CASRRTGNSNQPQHF,TGTGCCAGCAGACGGACAGGAAATAGCAATCAGCCCCAGCATTTT
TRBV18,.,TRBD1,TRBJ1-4,CASTAGTGNEKLFF,TGTGCCAGCACCGCCGGGACAGGCAATGAAAAACTGTTTTTT
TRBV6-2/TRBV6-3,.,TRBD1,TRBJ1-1,CASSYPPTGSYEAFF,TGTGCCAGCAGTTACCCCCCGACAGGGAGCTATGAAGCTTTCTTT
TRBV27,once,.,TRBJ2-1,CASTSGSPSYNEQFF,TGTGCCAGCACCTCAGGGTCTCCCTCCTACAATGAGCAGTTCTTC
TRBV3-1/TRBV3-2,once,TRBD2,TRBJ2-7,CASSQDLGGGSYEQYF,TGTGCCAGCAGCCAAGATTTAGGCGGGGGATCCTACGAGCAGTACTTC
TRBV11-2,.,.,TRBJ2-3,CASSPQGRGTDTQYF,TGTGCCAGCAGCCCCCAGGGGAGAGGCACAGATACGCAGTATTTT
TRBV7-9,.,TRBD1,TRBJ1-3,CASSPENRGAPGNTIYF,TGTGCCAGCAGCCCTGAAAACAGGGGGGCTCCTGGAAACACCATATATTTT